The clone carrying this T cell receptor beta chain was observed once. This CDR3 comprises 12 residues. Germline V CDR1 and CDR2: SNHLY, FYNNEI. V lost 4 bases and J lost 7, with 10 bases in between. This entry is derived from a study of blood T cell repertoires in COVID-19. Assay: immunoSEQ multiplex PCR; the TCRdb copy retains only in-frame clones and omits some. This sample carries tens of thousands of clones, 80% to 90% of them seen once, and the ten largest clones take 7.5% to 9%. The clonotype originates from a man in his fifties or sixties with active COVID-19. What was sequenced was peripheral blood. This chain connects TRBV2 to TRBJ1-2; perhaps TRBD1 as D (5 bases). CDR3 loop: CASSADISGYTF. The CDR3 DNA sequence: TGTGCCAGCAGTGCGGACATCTCTGGCTACACCTTC. Complete variable domain (other parts from reference TRBV2 and TRBJ1-2): EPEVTQTPSHQVTQMGQEVILRCVPISNHLYFYWYRQILGQKVEFLVSFYNNEISEKSEIFDDQFSVERPDGSNFTLKIRSTKLEDSAMYFCASSADISGYTFGSGTRLTVV.